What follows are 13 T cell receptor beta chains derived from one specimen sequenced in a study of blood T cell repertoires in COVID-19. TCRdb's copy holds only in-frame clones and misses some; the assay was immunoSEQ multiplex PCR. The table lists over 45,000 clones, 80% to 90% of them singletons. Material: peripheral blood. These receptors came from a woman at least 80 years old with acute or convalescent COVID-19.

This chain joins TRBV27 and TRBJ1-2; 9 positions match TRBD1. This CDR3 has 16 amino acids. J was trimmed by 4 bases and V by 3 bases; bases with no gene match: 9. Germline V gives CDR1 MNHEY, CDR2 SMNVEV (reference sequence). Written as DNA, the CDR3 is TGTGCCAGCAGTTTTAAGGGGGGACAGGGTCCCTATGGCTACACCTTC. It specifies CASSFKGGQGPYGYTF.

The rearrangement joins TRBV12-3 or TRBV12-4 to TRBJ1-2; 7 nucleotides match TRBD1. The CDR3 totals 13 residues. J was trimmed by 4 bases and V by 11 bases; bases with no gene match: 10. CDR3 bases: TGTGCCGCAGGCAGGGGGTCCTCCTATGGCTACACCTTC. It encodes CAAGRGSSYGYTF.

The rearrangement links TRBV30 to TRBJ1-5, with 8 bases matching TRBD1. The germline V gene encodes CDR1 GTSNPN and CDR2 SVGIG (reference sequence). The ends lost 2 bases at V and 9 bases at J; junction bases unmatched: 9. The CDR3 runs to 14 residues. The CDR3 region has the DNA TGTGCCTGGAGTCTTGGGACAGGCCTGGGGCCCCAGCATTTT. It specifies CAWSLGTGLGPQHF.

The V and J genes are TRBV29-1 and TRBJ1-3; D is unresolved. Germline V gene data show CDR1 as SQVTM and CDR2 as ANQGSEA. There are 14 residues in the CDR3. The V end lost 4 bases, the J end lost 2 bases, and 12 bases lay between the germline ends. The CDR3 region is CSVASSQTGNTIYF. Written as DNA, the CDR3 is TGCAGCGTTGCTTCATCACAAACTGGAAACACCATATATTTT.

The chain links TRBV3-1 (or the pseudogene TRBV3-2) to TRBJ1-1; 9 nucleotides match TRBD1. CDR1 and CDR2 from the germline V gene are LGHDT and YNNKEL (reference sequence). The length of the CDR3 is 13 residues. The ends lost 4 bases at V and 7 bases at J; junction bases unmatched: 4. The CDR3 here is CASSLGQGIEAFF. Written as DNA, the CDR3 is TGTGCCAGCAGCCTAGGACAGGGGATTGAAGCTTTCTTT.

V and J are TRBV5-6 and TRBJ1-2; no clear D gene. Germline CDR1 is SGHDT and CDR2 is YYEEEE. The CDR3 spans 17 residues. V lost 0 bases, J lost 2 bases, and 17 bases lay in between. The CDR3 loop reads CASSLGAFGGLNYGYTF. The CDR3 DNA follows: TGTGCCAGCAGCTTGGGGGCTTTTGGTGGTTTAAACTATGGCTACACCTTC.

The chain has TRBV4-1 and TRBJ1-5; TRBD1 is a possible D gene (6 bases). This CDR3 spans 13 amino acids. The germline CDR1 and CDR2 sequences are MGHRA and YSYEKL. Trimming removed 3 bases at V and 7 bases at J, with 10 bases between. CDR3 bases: TGCGCCAGCAGCCACGCCGGACAGCAGCCCCAGCATTTT. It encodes CASSHAGQQPQHF.

The CDR3 DNA reads as TGTGCCAGCAGCGACAGGGTTGGTCCCGGGGAGCTGTTTTTT. It is translated as CASSDRVGPGELFF. The chain employs TRBV6-2 or TRBV6-3 and TRBJ2-2; 7 positions match TRBD1. This CDR3 comprises 14 residues. With 6 bases clipped from V and 6 bases from J, the junction kept 7 bases outside the gene matches. The germline gives CDR1 MNHEY, CDR2 SVGEGT.

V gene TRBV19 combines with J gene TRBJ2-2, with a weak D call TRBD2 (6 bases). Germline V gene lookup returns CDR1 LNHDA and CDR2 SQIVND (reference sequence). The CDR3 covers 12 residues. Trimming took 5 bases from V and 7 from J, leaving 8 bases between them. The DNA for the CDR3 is TGTGCCAGTAGTCCCGGGGGCGGGGAGCTGTTTTTT. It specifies CASSPGGGELFF.

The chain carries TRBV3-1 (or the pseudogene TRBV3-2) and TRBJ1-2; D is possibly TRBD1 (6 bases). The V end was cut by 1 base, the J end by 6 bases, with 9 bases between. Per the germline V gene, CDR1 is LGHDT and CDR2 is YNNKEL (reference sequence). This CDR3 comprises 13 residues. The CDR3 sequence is CASSQVAGDGYTF. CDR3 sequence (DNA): TGTGCCAGCAGCCAAGTGGCAGGGGATGGCTACACCTTC.

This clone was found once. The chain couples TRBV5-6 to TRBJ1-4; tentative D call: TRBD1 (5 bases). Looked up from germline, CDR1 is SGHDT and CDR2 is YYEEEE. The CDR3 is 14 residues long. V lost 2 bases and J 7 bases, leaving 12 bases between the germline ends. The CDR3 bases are TGTGCCAGCAGCTTAAAAGGGGCAGGTGAAAAACTGTTTTTT. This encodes CASSLKGAGEKLFF.

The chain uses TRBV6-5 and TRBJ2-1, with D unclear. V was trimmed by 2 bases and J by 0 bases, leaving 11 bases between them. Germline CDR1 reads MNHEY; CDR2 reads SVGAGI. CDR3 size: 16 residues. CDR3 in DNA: TGTGCCAGCAGTTACGAGATTAACCCCTCCTACAATGAGCAGTTCTTC. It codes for CASSYEINPSYNEQFF.

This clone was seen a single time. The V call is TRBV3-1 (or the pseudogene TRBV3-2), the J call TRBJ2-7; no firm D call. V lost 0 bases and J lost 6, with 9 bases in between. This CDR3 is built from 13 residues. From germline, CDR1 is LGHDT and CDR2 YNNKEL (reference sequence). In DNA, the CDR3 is TGTGCCAGCAGCCAAGATCCGGTTAGCGAGCAGTACTTC. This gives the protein CASSQDPVSEQYF.